The 19 T cell receptor beta chains below come from one sample, sequenced in a study of regulatory T cells in long-lasting Graves disease. Time point noted: newly diagnosed GD, antithyroid drugs for less than 3 months. The TCR library was made from RNA that had been extracted from PBMCs in TRIzol. iRepertoire HTBI primers and Arm-PCR of CDR3 regions built TCR beta libraries. TCRdb redid the calling of the multiplex PCR reads with MiXCR, one entry per CDR3 protein. The repertoire includes 320,000 or so distinct CDR3 sequences, 15% to 20% of them detected once, and approximately 35% sits in the top ten. Sequenced here: peripheral blood mononuclear cells (PBMCs), sampled at new diagnosis, from a patient treated with antithyroid drugs. Receptors originate from a female donor with Graves disease.

J is TRBJ2-6 and V is TRBV5-1; no firm D call. The CDR3 sequence is 14 residues long. The V gene's germline CDR1 is SGHRS and CDR2 YFSETQ. Trimming removed 4 bases from V and 4 bases from J, with 9 bases in between. CDR3: CASSPSTGANVLTF. The CDR3 region has the DNA TGCGCCAGCAGCCCGTCTACCGGGGCCAACGTCCTGACTTTC. The full variable domain, in which reference TRBV5-1 and TRBJ2-6 provide the parts outside the CDR3, is KAGVTQTPRYLIKTRGQQVTLSCSPISGHRSVSWYQQTPGQGLQFLFEYFSETQRNKGNFPGRFSGRQFSNSRSEMNVSTLELGDSALYLCASSPSTGANVLTFGAGSRLTVL.

This clonotype was counted at least ten times. This CDR3 reads CASSLVVAPTNTYEQYF. CDR3 in DNA: TGCGCCAGCAGCTTGGTCGTGGCCCCAACGAATACCTACGAGCAGTACTTC. This rearrangement joins TRBV5-1 to TRBJ2-7; D is ambiguous. Per the germline V gene, CDR1 is SGHRS and CDR2 is YFSETQ. V lost 0 bases to trimming and J lost 2 bases, with 18 bases between them. This CDR3 is built from 17 residues.

This clonotype was picked up many times. This chain connects TRBV6-1 to TRBJ2-5, with TRBD2 as a possible D gene (6 bases). This CDR3 has 13 residues. Germline CDR1 reads MNHNS; CDR2 reads SASEGT. Trimming left V 3 bases short and J 5 bases short, with 10 bases between. The CDR3 sequence: CASSESGHETQYF. CDR3 bases: TGTGCCAGCAGTGAGAGCGGGCATGAGACCCAGTACTTC.

This clonotype was seen a few times. This chain links TRBV20-1 with TRBJ1-1, with no clear D. CDR1 is DFQATT, CDR2 SNEGSKA, per germline (reference sequence). V shed 4 bases and J shed 0 bases, with 6 bases lying between them. The length of the CDR3 is 12 residues. CDR3 residues: CSAILVNTEAFF. The CDR3, as DNA: TGCAGTGCTATCCTAGTGAACACTGAAGCTTTCTTT.

This chain uses TRBV28 with TRBJ2-4, with D tentatively TRBD1 (6 bases). The V end was cut by 4 bases, the J end by 3 bases, with 19 bases between. The length of the CDR3 is 17 residues. CDR1 is MDHEN and CDR2 is SYDVKM in the germline V gene. CDR3: CASSSYETGQIKNIQYF. The CDR3, as DNA: TGTGCCAGCAGTTCATACGAGACAGGTCAGATCAAAAACATTCAGTACTTC. Filled out from reference TRBV28 and TRBJ2-4, the complete variable domain reads DVKVTQSSRYLVKRTGEKVFLECVQDMDHENMFWYRQDPGLGLRLIYFSYDVKMKEKGDIPEGYSVSREKKERFSLILESASTNQTSMYLCASSSYETGQIKNIQYFGAGTRLSVL.

This clonotype was observed many times. The rearrangement uses TRBV6-1 and TRBJ2-1; weak D call: TRBD2 (7 bases). CDR1 is MNHNS and CDR2 is SASEGT in the germline V gene. V gave up 6 bases and J gave up 6 bases, with 15 bases separating them. This CDR3 spans 14 amino acids. The CDR3 region has the DNA TGTGCCAGCAGCAGGGGAGGGGGGGGCAATGAGCAGTTCTTC. This translates into CASSRGGGGNEQFF.

This clonotype was seen at least ten times. This chain links TRBV3-1 with TRBJ2-1; maybe TRBD2 (6 bases). This CDR3 comprises 12 residues. The germline V gene has CDR1 LGHDT and CDR2 YNNKEL (reference sequence). V dropped 4 bases and J dropped 10 bases, with 11 bases sitting between them. In nucleotides, the CDR3 is TGTGCCAGCAGCCCCTGGAGGGGAGAGCAGTTCTTC. Amino acid sequence: CASSPWRGEQFF.

The gene calls are TRBV6-1 and TRBJ2-7; 9 positions match TRBD1. V shed 6 bases and J 6 bases; nucleotides not matched to a gene: 6. Germline CDR1 MNHNS, CDR2 SASEGT. This CDR3 is 13 amino acids long. The CDR3: CASRGQGLAEQYF. CDR3 in DNA: TGTGCCAGCAGGGGACAGGGATTGGCCGAGCAGTACTTC.

Concerning this clonotype itself: A read error may explain this, as a much larger clone is one base away. The V and J genes are TRBV2 and TRBJ2-2, with 9 bases lining up with TRBD1. From germline, CDR1 is SNHLY and CDR2 FYNNEI. This CDR3 spans 14 amino acids. The chain's CDR3 is CASKERQGGGELVF. The CDR3, as DNA: TGTGCCAGCAAGGAACGACAGGGGGGGGGGGAGCTGGTTTTT.

This clonotype was seen many times. CDR3 nucleotides: TGTGCTAGTGAGGGTAGAGATGGGCTGAACACTGAAGCTTTCTTT. It codes for CASEGRDGLNTEAFF. V usage is TRBV12-5 and J usage is TRBJ1-1; D gene ambiguous. Germline V gene lookup returns CDR1 LGHNT and CDR2 FRNRAP. The germline V and J ends were trimmed by 7 bases and 0 bases, with 15 bases remaining between them. The CDR3 is 15 amino acids.

This clonotype has at least ten counts. The CDR3 sequence is CASSAGDGGHEKLFF. The CDR3 coding sequence is TGTGCCAGCAGCGCGGGGGACGGAGGACATGAAAAACTGTTTTTT. V is TRBV9 and J is TRBJ1-4; a possible D gene is TRBD1 (5 bases). In germline, CDR1 is SGDLS, CDR2 YYNGEE. CDR3 length: 15 residues. Trimming took off 3 bases at V and 6 bases at J, with 15 bases between the two ends.

Many counts were recorded for this clonotype. The V gene is TRBV24-1, the J gene TRBJ2-7; possible D gene TRBD1, 6 bases. Germline loops: CDR1 KGHDR, CDR2 SFDVKD. The CDR3 totals 18 residues. Trimming removed 3 bases from V and 6 bases from J, with 26 bases in between. CDR3 residues: CATSDTAGANGEYFEQYF. Written as DNA, the CDR3 is TGTGCCACCAGTGATACCGCAGGGGCGAACGGGGAATATTTCGAGCAGTACTTC.

At least ten counts were recorded for this clonotype. This chain links TRBV27 with TRBJ2-2, with D perhaps matching TRBD1 (6 bases). V was pared by 8 bases and J by 2 bases, with 21 bases between. The CDR3 is 17 residues long. From germline, CDR1 is MNHEY and CDR2 SMNVEV (reference sequence). CDR3: CASGFTGINSNTGELFF. CDR3 sequence (DNA): TGTGCCAGCGGATTTACAGGGATCAACTCTAACACCGGGGAGCTGTTTTTT.

The chain uses TRBV5-8 and TRBJ2-2; 7 positions match TRBD1. V lost 2 bases to trimming and J lost 7 bases; unmatched junction nucleotides: 5. The CDR3 is 14 amino acids. Germline V gene data show CDR1 as SGHTS and CDR2 as YDEGEE. The CDR3 is CASSFDRADGELFF. CDR3 DNA sequence: TGTGCCAGCAGCTTTGACAGGGCTGACGGGGAGCTGTTTTTT.

The chain links TRBV19 to TRBJ2-3; 7 bases fit TRBD2. The CDR3 totals 16 residues. The J segment lost 6 bases and the V segment lost 3 bases, leaving 12 bases of the junction unmatched. Looked up from germline, CDR1 is LNHDA and CDR2 is SQIVND (reference sequence). In DNA, the CDR3 is TGTGCCAGTAGTATGGGGAGCGGGGCATCAGTGGATACGCAGTATTTT. It specifies CASSMGSGASVDTQYF.

The chain is built from TRBV15 and TRBJ2-3, with 8 bases matching TRBD2. Trimming at V came to 0 bases and at J to 1 base, leaving 6 bases not matched to a gene. This CDR3 is built from 17 residues. Germline V lookup: CDR1 LNHNV, CDR2 YYDKDF (reference sequence). The DNA of the CDR3 is TGTGCCACCAGCAGAGATATGGCGGGAGGTCGCACAGATACGCAGTATTTT. Translation gives CATSRDMAGGRTDTQYF.

The chain combines TRBV10-3 with TRBJ2-7; TRBD1 aligns across 9 bases. CDR3 size: 12 residues. After removal of 7 bases from V and 3 bases from J, the junction contained 1 base not matched to a gene. Germline-derived CDR1 and CDR2 are ENHRY and SYGVKD. Here the CDR3 reads CAITGQGYEQYF. CDR3 DNA: TGTGCCATCACGGGACAGGGCTACGAGCAGTACTTC.

Concerning this clonotype: A much larger clone lies one base from this, so it may be a read error. The chain joins TRBV2 to TRBJ2-1; D is perhaps TRBD2 (6 bases). The germline V gene encodes CDR1 SNHLY and CDR2 FYNNEI. V was trimmed by 8 bases and J by 10 bases, leaving 21 bases between them. The CDR3 runs to 14 residues. The CDR3, as DNA: TGTGCCAGCCGGGACTCCCCCACCCGCTACGAGCAGTTCTTC. This encodes CASRDSPTRYEQFF.

The V gene is TRBV7-2, the J gene TRBJ2-1; 12 bases align to TRBD2. The CDR3 runs to 15 residues. Germline V CDR1 and CDR2: SGHTA, FQGNSA. Losses at the gene ends were 6 bases for V and 7 bases for J; bases not matched to a gene: 7. CDR3 coding DNA: TGTGCCAGCAGATCGACTAGCGGGAGTAGGAATGAGCAGTTCTTC. This sequence encodes CASRSTSGSRNEQFF.